Below are 18 T cell receptor beta chains sequenced from a single sample in a study of human T cells and chemical hapten exposure. Time point specified: patch test 3, about 24 weeks after DPC sensitization. The treatment denotes: therapeutic diphenylcyclopropenone sensitization with weekly scalp DPC. MiXCR, applied by TCRdb to the RACE reads, yields one record per CDR3 protein. The sample yields some 84,000 distinct CDR3 sequences, 9.5% to 14% seen once. The input for sequencing was whole blood, taken in connection with sensitization to the hapten diphenylcyclopropenone (DPC). The receptors derive from a woman aged 45-65 years with alopecia areata. Some clones in this sample may be carry-over from other donors' samples.

At least ten counts were recorded for this clonotype. The V call is TRBV2, the J call TRBJ1-5; no reliable D call. V lost 3 bases and J lost 3, with 9 bases in between. The CDR3 runs 14 residues. CDR1 is SNHLY, CDR2 FYNNEI, per germline. CDR3 DNA: TGTGCCAGCAGTGATAGGCAGTTCAATCAGCCCCAGCATTTT. Translated: CASSDRQFNQPQHF. The full variable domain, rest sourced from reference TRBV2 and TRBJ1-5, is EPEVTQTPSHQVTQMGQEVILRCVPISNHLYFYWYRQILGQKVEFLVSFYNNEISEKSEIFDDQFSVERPDGSNFTLKIRSTKLEDSAMYFCASSDRQFNQPQHFGDGTRLSIL.

This clonotype was recorded at least ten times. The chain employs TRBV24-1 and TRBJ2-1; 7 positions match TRBD2. V shed 9 bases, J shed 6 bases, and the junction held 7 bases outside the gene matches. Per the germline V gene, CDR1 is KGHDR and CDR2 is SFDVKD. The CDR3 consists of 13 residues. Written as DNA, the CDR3 is TGTGCCACCGGACGGGAGGTGTCCAATGAGCAGTTCTTC. Its translation: CATGREVSNEQFF.

There are many counts of this clonotype. This chain connects TRBV7-6 to TRBJ2-2, with a tentative D call TRBD2 (5 bases). V dropped 0 bases and J dropped 6 bases, with 11 bases sitting between them. Germline assignment: CDR1 SGHVS and CDR2 FNYEAQ. The CDR3 sequence is 15 residues long. Written as DNA, the CDR3 is TGTGCCAGCAGCTTAGCTTCGGGGATTGCCGGGGAGCTGTTTTTT. Its translation: CASSLASGIAGELFF.

The V and J genes are TRBV12-3 or TRBV12-4 and TRBJ1-1; no definite D call. Trimming removed 3 bases at V and 0 bases at J, with 14 bases between. This CDR3 has 16 residues. The CDR3 bases are TGTGCCAGCAGTTTGGGGAGGGCTTCCATGAACACTGAAGCTTTCTTT. Translated: CASSLGRASMNTEAFF.

The rearrangement joins TRBV6-5 to TRBJ2-5; TRBD1 aligns across 9 bases. CDR1 and CDR2 (germline): MNHEY, SVGAGI. This CDR3 has 15 amino acids. Germline trimming cut 6 bases from V and 4 bases from J; bases unmatched to any gene: 9. CDR3 DNA: TGTGCCAGCAGGCCAGGACAGGGGAGATTAGAGACCCAGTACTTC. Amino acids: CASRPGQGRLETQYF.

The chain links TRBV20-1 to TRBJ2-1; no clear D. Trimming left V 2 bases short and J 5 bases short, with 10 bases between. The germline V gene encodes CDR1 DFQATT and CDR2 SNEGSKA (reference sequence). This CDR3 region has 13 residues. CDR3 sequence reads: CSARSPTDNEQFF. CDR3 DNA sequence: TGCAGTGCTAGATCCCCGACGGACAATGAGCAGTTCTTC.

This clonotype appeared many times. The rearrangement joins TRBV3-1 to TRBJ2-7; tentatively, D is TRBD1 or TRBD2 (5 bases each). CDR3 length: 13 residues. Germline V lookup: CDR1 LGHDT, CDR2 YNNKEL (reference sequence). The ends were cut back, 5 bases at V and 7 bases at J, with 15 bases in the middle. The CDR3 coding sequence is TGTGCCAGCAGCGGGGACGGATTCGTTGAGCAGTACTTC. Translated: CASSGDGFVEQYF.

This clonotype was seen more than once but under ten times. The chain employs TRBV5-1 and TRBJ2-1, with TRBD2 identical over 8 bases. This CDR3 has 14 residues. The V and J ends lost 0 bases and 7 bases, in that order; junction bases with no gene match: 3. The germline V gene has CDR1 SGHRS and CDR2 YFSETQ. This chain's CDR3 is CASSLGGLENEQFF. The CDR3 region has the DNA TGCGCCAGCAGCTTGGGGGGACTAGAGAATGAGCAGTTCTTC.

The genes are TRBV28 and TRBJ2-1, with 8 bases aligning to TRBD2. Germline V CDR1 and CDR2: MDHEN, SYDVKM. V lost 7 bases to trimming and J lost 4 bases; unmatched junction nucleotides: 9. CDR3 length: 15 amino acids. CDR3 residues: CASIGGGLGYNEQFF. The CDR3 DNA reads as TGTGCCAGCATTGGGGGGGGACTAGGGTACAATGAGCAGTTCTTC. Complete variable domain (other parts from reference TRBV28 and TRBJ2-1): DVKVTQSSRYLVKRTGEKVFLECVQDMDHENMFWYRQDPGLGLRLIYFSYDVKMKEKGDIPEGYSVSREKKERFSLILESASTNQTSMYLCASIGGGLGYNEQFFGPGTRLTVL.

This clonotype has more than one count but fewer than ten. The conserved closing phenylalanine or tryptophan is absent in this CDR3, likely reflecting a read error. V is TRBV28 and J is TRBJ1-1, with TRBD1 as a possible D gene (6 bases). The V end lost 4 bases, the J end lost 3 bases, and 21 bases lay between the germline ends. This CDR3 is 17 amino acids long. Germline V lookup: CDR1 MDHEN, CDR2 SYDVKM. CDR3 in amino acids: CASSSSLRGTPYTEAFL. The CDR3 DNA reads TGTGCCAGCAGTTCAAGCTTAAGGGGGACGCCCTACACTGAAGCTTTCCTT.

This clonotype was seen ten or more times. The chain employs TRBV7-9 and TRBJ2-2; D not certain. This CDR3 comprises 13 residues. V lost 3 bases and J lost 3, with 5 bases in between. The germline CDR1 and CDR2 sequences are SEHNR and FQNEAQ (reference sequence). CDR3 DNA sequence: TGTGCCAGCAGCTTCCAGCACACCGGGGAGCTGTTTTTT. It yields the protein CASSFQHTGELFF.

This clonotype appeared many times. This sequence joins TRBV5-1 and TRBJ2-1; 7 bases are a match to TRBD2. Unmatched junction bases numbered 7, after V lost 1 base and J lost 6 bases. CDR1 and CDR2 (germline): SGHRS, YFSETQ. The CDR3 is 15 residues long. CDR3 sequence reads: CASSLSGTTFNEQFF. DNA of the CDR3: TGCGCCAGCAGCTTGAGCGGGACTACTTTCAATGAGCAGTTCTTC.

The V and J genes are TRBV10-1 and TRBJ1-3; D is perhaps TRBD1 (5 bases). This CDR3 contains 15 residues. V shed 0 bases and J shed 0 bases, with 6 bases lying between them. The germline V gene has CDR1 WNHNN and CDR2 SYGVQD (reference sequence). The CDR3 sequence: CASSESGTSGNTIYF. The DNA of the CDR3 is TGCGCCAGCAGTGAGTCCGGGACCTCTGGAAACACCATATATTTT.

This rearrangement joins TRBV5-5 to TRBJ1-1, with a possible D match to TRBD1 (5 bases). Germline V CDR1 and CDR2: SGHKS, YYEKEE (reference sequence). The CDR3 is 13 amino acids. V shed 3 bases and J shed 6 bases, with 12 bases lying between them. The CDR3, as DNA: TGTGCCAGCAGCTGGGGAGGGACGGCTGAAGCTTTCTTT. Amino acids: CASSWGGTAEAFF.

This clonotype showed up just a few times. This chain connects TRBV5-5 to TRBJ2-2; a possible D gene is TRBD1 (5 bases). This CDR3 is 17 amino acids long. In germline, CDR1 is SGHKS, CDR2 YYEKEE (reference sequence). The V and J ends lost 2 bases and 7 bases respectively, with 21 bases between them. The CDR3 region has the DNA TGTGCCAGCAGCTTTTTATCACGCAGGGAATTCGACGGGGAGCTGTTTTTT. Its protein is CASSFLSRREFDGELFF.

The chain couples TRBV3-2 to TRBJ2-1; the table names TRBD2, a call not compared with the DNA. TRBV3-2 is termed a pseudogene. The CDR3 sequence is 16 residues long. In DNA, the CDR3 is TGTGCCAGCAGCTATCCCTCCGCGTACCTCTACAATGAGCAGTTCTTC. It yields the protein CASSYPSAYLYNEQFF.

This clonotype has ten or more counts. V usage is TRBV6-2 or TRBV6-3 and J usage is TRBJ2-3, with 8 bases aligning to TRBD1. The CDR3 sequence is 14 residues long. The germline V gene encodes CDR1 MNHEY and CDR2 SVGEGT. Germline trimming cut 7 bases from V and 10 bases from J; bases unmatched to any gene: 13. The CDR3 region has the DNA TGTGCCAGCATTCAGGCGGGACAGGAGATTTCGCAGTATTTT. The encoded protein is CASIQAGQEISQYF.

With respect to this clonotype: A clone one base away is much larger, so this may be a read error. The rearrangement joins TRBV2 to TRBJ1-4, with no clear D. With 6 bases removed from V and 4 bases from J, the gap between germline ends came to 12 bases. The CDR3 is 14 amino acids. CDR1 and CDR2 (germline): SNHLY, FYNNEI. CDR3 region: CASSGGKYNEKLFF. For the CDR3, the DNA is TGTGCCAGCAGCGGCGGGAAATATAATGAAAAACTGTTTTTT.